The 11 T cell receptor beta chains given below trace back to one sample, sequenced in a study of control samples from healthy donors and cancer patients. Clones were read by immunoSEQ multiplex PCR, and TCRdb kept only the in-frame ones, dropping some. The sample holds some 120,000 clones, approximately 91% seen once. The sequenced sample consisted of blood. These receptors came from a man aged 45-65 years in good health.

This rearrangement joins TRBV7-9 to TRBJ1-4; 10 bases map to TRBD1. This CDR3 is 17 amino acids long. Trimming at V came to 1 base and at J to 5 bases, leaving 7 bases not matched to a gene. Germline loops: CDR1 SEHNR, CDR2 FQNEAQ (reference sequence). CDR3 bases: TGTGCCAGCAGCTTAGTTTGGACGGACAGGGGGAATGAAAAACTGTTTTTT. It codes for CASSLVWTDRGNEKLFF.

The count of this clone is one. The chain links TRBV15 to TRBJ2-2; either TRBD1 or TRBD2 may supply D (5 bases each). Germline V gene data show CDR1 as LNHNV and CDR2 as YYDKDF (reference sequence). The length of the CDR3 is 14 residues. V lost 4 bases to trimming and J lost 7 bases, with 13 bases between them. The chain's CDR3 is CATSTLGAGGELFF. CDR3 bases: TGTGCCACCAGCACCCTTGGGGCGGGCGGGGAGCTGTTTTTT.

The chain carries TRBV29-1 and TRBJ2-1; 9 bases agree with TRBD2. This CDR3 spans 14 amino acids. CDR1 and CDR2 (germline): SQVTM, ANQGSEA. The V segment lost 4 bases and the J segment 6 bases; nucleotides outside the gene matches: 7. CDR3 residues: CSVVGGGVVNEQFF. Written as DNA, the CDR3 is TGCAGCGTTGTTGGCGGGGGGGTGGTCAATGAGCAGTTCTTC.

CDR3 loop: CASTGGRSNEKLFF. The CDR3 DNA follows: TGTGCCAGCACCGGCGGCAGATCTAATGAAAAACTGTTTTTT. The V gene is TRBV2, the J gene TRBJ1-4; D is undetermined. The CDR3 extends over 14 amino acids. With 7 bases removed from V and 3 bases from J, the gap between germline ends came to 12 bases. Germline CDR1 and CDR2: SNHLY and FYNNEI.

V is TRBV18 and J is TRBJ2-7; the D gene could be TRBD1 or TRBD2 (5 bases each). Trimming took 3 bases from V and 5 from J, leaving 8 bases between them. From germline, CDR1 is KGHSH and CDR2 LQKENI. The CDR3 length is 12 residues. The DNA for the CDR3 is TGTGCCAGCTCACCGGGGACGGACGAGCAGTACTTC. This gives the protein CASSPGTDEQYF. The entire variable domain, with the rest obtained from reference TRBV18 and TRBJ2-7, is as follows: NAGVMQNPRHLVRRRGQEARLRCSPMKGHSHVYWYRQLPEEGLKFMVYLQKENIIDESGMPKERFSAEFPKEGPSILRIQQVVRGDSAAYFCASSPGTDEQYFGPGTRLTVT.

This rearrangement joins TRBV4-1 to TRBJ1-4; TRBD1 matches 7 bases. V lost 0 bases, J lost 2 bases, and 3 bases stayed unmatched. The CDR3 extends over 16 amino acids. Germline V CDR1 and CDR2: MGHRA, YSYEKL. CDR3 amino acids: CASSQEWDSTNEKLFF. The CDR3 DNA follows: TGCGCCAGCAGCCAAGAGTGGGACAGTACTAATGAAAAACTGTTTTTT.

This clone turned up a few times. The chain links TRBV2 to TRBJ2-7; weak D call: TRBD2 (6 bases). V lost 4 bases to trimming and J lost 3 bases, with 13 bases between them. In germline, CDR1 is SNHLY, CDR2 FYNNEI. This CDR3 has 14 residues. The CDR3 coding sequence is TGTGCCAGCAGTGGGGGGGAATCCGGCTACGAGCAGTACTTC. This encodes CASSGGESGYEQYF.

This chain joins TRBV19 and TRBJ2-1, with TRBD2 matching over 8 bases. V lost 5 bases and J lost 4; bases outside the gene matches: 13. CDR3 length equals 17 residues. Germline values: CDR1 LNHDA, CDR2 SQIVND (reference sequence). CDR3 loop: CASSSGGSGGSYNEQFF. As DNA, the CDR3 is TGTGCCAGTAGTTCAGGAGGGAGCGGGGGTTCGTACAATGAGCAGTTCTTC.

The rearrangement uses TRBV5-1 and TRBJ1-6; tentative D call: TRBD1 (5 bases). Germline CDR1 SGHRS, CDR2 YFSETQ. CDR3 length equals 15 residues. V lost 0 bases to trimming and J lost 8 bases, with 12 bases between them. CDR3 bases: TGCGCCAGCAGCTTGGAGGGTCCAGGGTATTCACCCCTCCACTTT. Encoded protein: CASSLEGPGYSPLHF. Full variable domain (remainder filled in from reference TRBV5-1 and TRBJ1-6): KAGVTQTPRYLIKTRGQQVTLSCSPISGHRSVSWYQQTPGQGLQFLFEYFSETQRNKGNFPGRFSGRQFSNSRSEMNVSTLELGDSALYLCASSLEGPGYSPLHFGNGTRLTVT.

A single count supports this clone. V is TRBV7-9 and J is TRBJ1-1, with D uncertain. Germline loops: CDR1 SEHNR, CDR2 FQNEAQ (reference sequence). The CDR3 is made up of 11 amino acids. The V end lost 5 bases, the J end lost 8 bases, and 9 bases lay between the germline ends. This chain's CDR3 is CASSHGPEAFF. DNA of the CDR3: TGTGCCAGCAGCCACGGCCCCGAAGCTTTCTTT.

The gene calls are TRBV7-5 and TRBJ2-4; the table calls TRBD2, which could not be checked here. TRBV7-5 is assigned pseudogene status. The CDR3 has 20 residues. Here the CDR3 reads CVRSNRGRGVVDVAKNIQYF. The CDR3 bases are TGTGTCAGAAGCAACCGAGGGAGGGGGGTCGTTGATGTAGCCAAAAACATTCAGTACTTC.